This T cell receptor (beta chain) was retrieved from a study of memory CD8 T cells in hepatitis C reinfection. Study-level information: Between 55 and 20 weeks before reinfection detection, pre-reinfection samples were drawn. The study's findings and limits: Only five donors prevented definitive conclusions about public clonotypes.

Clones were sequenced by immunoSEQ multiplex PCR, and TCRdb holds only the in-frame ones, with some missing. The sample has 50,000 or so clones, under 90% seen once. The CDR3 length is 16 residues. Losses at the gene ends were 3 bases for V and 0 bases for J; bases not matched to a gene: 5. Germline loops: CDR1 SGDLS, CDR2 YYNGEE. Time point meaning: pre-reinfection, 55 to 20 weeks before reinfection detection. The sorted cells went straight to TCR sequencing with no prior in vitro expansion. Donors were people who inject drugs in the Montreal HEPCO cohort. At all three reinfection time points, viable CD3+ CD8+ CD45RO- cells from a couple of donors served as controls. As to this clone: Its target is unknown.

This chain links TRBV9 with TRBJ2-2, with TRBD1 matching 7 bases. The TCR was taken from a man aged 18 to 29 with hepatitis C virus infection. The specimen sequenced was naive CD8+ T cells sorted from blood. For the CDR3, the DNA is TGTGCCAGCAGCGCCGGACAGGACGCGAACACCGGGGAGCTGTTTTTT. Its translation: CASSAGQDANTGELFF.